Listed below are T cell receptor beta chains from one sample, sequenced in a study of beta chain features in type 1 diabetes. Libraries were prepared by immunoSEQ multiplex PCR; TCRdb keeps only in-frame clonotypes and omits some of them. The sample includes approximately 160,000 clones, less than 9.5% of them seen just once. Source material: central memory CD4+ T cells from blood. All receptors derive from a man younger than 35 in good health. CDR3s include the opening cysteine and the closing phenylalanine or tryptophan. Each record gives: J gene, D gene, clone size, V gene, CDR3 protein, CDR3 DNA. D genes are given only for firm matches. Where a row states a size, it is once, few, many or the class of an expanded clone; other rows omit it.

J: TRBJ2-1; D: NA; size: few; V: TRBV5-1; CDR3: CASRLDLNNEQFF; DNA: TGCGCCAGCCGGCTAGATTTAAACAATGAGCAGTTCTTC
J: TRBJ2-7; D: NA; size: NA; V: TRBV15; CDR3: CATSRDLGETYEQYF; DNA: TGTGCCACCAGCAGAGATCTTGGTGAGACCTACGAGCAGTACTTC
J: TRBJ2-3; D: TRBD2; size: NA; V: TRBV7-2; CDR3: CASSLRTSGAGGTQYF; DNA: TGTGCCAGCAGCTTGCGGACTAGCGGGGCGGGGGGTACGCAGTATTTT
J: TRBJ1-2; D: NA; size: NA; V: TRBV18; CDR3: CASSQTGGYTF; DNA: TGTGCCAGCTCACAAACGGGTGGCTACACCTTC
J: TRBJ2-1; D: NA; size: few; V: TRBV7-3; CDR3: CASSDTRGTNEQFF; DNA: TGTGCCAGCAGCGATACACGGGGTACCAATGAGCAGTTCTTC
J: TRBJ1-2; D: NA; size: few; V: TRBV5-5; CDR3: CASSEFLGSGYGYTF; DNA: TGTGCCAGCAGCGAATTCCTAGGTTCTGGCTATGGCTACACCTTC
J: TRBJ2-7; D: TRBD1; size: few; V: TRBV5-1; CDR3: CASNPLNDRGGNEQYF; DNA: TGCGCCAGCAACCCTTTAAATGACAGGGGGGGCAACGAGCAGTACTTC
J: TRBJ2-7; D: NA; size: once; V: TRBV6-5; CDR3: CASSLLDGDGEQYF; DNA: TGTGCCAGCAGTCTACTCGACGGGGATGGGGAGCAGTACTTC
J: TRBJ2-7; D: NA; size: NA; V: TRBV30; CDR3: CAWKPAGTSYEQYF; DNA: TGTGCCTGGAAGCCGGCGGGAACCTCCTACGAGCAGTACTTC
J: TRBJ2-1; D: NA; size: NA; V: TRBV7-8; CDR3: CASSQGGSGASYNEQFF; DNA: TGTGCCAGCAGCCAAGGTGGGTCGGGAGCCTCCTACAATGAGCAGTTCTTC
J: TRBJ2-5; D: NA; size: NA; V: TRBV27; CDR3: CASSLSWAQETQYF; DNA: TGTGCCAGCAGTTTATCGTGGGCCCAAGAGACCCAGTACTTC
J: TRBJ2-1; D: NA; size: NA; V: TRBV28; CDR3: CASSLGRGSNNEQFF; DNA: TGTGCCAGCAGTTTGGGAAGAGGGAGTAACAATGAGCAGTTCTTC
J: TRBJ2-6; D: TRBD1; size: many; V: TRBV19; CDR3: CASDDRERRGANVLTF; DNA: TGTGCCAGTGATGACAGGGAACGCCGTGGGGCCAACGTCCTGACTTTC
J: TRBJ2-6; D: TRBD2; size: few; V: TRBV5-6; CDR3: CASGGGSGANVLTF; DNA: TGTGCCAGCGGCGGGGGGTCTGGGGCCAACGTCCTGACTTTC
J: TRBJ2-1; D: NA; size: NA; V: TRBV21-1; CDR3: CASSKEARVVGNEQFF; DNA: TGTGCCAGCAGCAAAGAGGCCCGGGTTGTAGGCAATGAGCAGTTCTTC
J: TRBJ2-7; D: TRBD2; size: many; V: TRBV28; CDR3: CASSLGGWDYEQYF; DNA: TGTGCCAGCAGTTTGGGAGGGTGGGACTACGAGCAGTACTTC
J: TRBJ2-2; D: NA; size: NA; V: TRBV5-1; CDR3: CASSPGGRGTGELFF; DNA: TGCGCCAGCAGCCCGGGGGGCAGGGGAACCGGGGAGCTGTTTTTT
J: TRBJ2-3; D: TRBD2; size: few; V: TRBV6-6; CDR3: CASSFRTSGHTDTQYF; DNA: TGTGCCAGCAGCTTTAGGACTAGCGGGCACACAGATACGCAGTATTTT
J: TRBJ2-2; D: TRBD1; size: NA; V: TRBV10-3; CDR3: CATGDRGDTGELFF; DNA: TGTGCCACCGGAGACAGGGGGGACACCGGGGAGCTGTTTTTT
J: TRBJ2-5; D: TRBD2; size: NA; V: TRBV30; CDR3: CAWSLRGLAGGQETQYF; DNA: TGTGCCTGGAGTCTCCGGGGGCTAGCGGGAGGGCAAGAGACCCAGTACTTC
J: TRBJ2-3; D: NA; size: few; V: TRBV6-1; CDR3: CASSPFRGTDTQYF; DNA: TGTGCCAGCAGCCCATTCCGGGGCACAGATACGCAGTATTTT
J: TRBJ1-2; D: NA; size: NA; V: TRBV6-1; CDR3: CASSESRGYTF; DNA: TGTGCCAGCAGTGAAAGCCGCGGCTACACCTTC
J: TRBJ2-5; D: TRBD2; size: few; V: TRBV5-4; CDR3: CASSPAGLAGVLETQYF; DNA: TGTGCCAGCAGCCCGGCGGGACTAGCGGGAGTGCTCGAGACCCAGTACTTC
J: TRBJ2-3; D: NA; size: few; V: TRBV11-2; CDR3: CASSFTGETDTQYF; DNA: TGTGCCAGCAGCTTTACTGGGGAGACAGATACGCAGTATTTT
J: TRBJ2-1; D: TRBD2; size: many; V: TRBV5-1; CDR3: CASSETSGGAYEQFF; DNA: TGCGCCAGCAGCGAGACTAGCGGGGGGGCCTATGAGCAGTTCTTC
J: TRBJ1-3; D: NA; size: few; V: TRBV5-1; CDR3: CASSFLGSGNTIYF; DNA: TGCGCCAGCAGCTTTCTAGGATCTGGAAACACCATATATTTT
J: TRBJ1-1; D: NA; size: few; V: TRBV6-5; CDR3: CASRTSPGTEAFF; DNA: TGTGCCAGTCGGACATCCCCGGGCACTGAAGCTTTCTTT
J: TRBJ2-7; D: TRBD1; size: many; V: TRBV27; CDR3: CASSPRQGRPYEQYF; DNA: TGTGCCAGCAGTCCACGACAGGGGCGTCCCTACGAGCAGTACTTC
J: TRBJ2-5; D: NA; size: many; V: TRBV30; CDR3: CAWGARRLGETQYF; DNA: TGTGCCTGGGGGGCACGTCGGCTGGGAGAGACCCAGTACTTC
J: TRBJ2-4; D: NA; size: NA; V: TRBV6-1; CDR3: CASSEMTGFLAKNIQYF; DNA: TGTGCCAGCAGTGAGATGACAGGTTTCCTAGCCAAAAACATTCAGTACTTC
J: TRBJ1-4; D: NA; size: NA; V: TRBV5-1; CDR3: CASSLQGLATNEKLFF; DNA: TGCGCCAGCAGCTTGCAGGGACTAGCAACTAATGAAAAACTGTTTTTT
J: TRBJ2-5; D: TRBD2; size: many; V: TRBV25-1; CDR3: CASSDDGREETQYF; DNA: TGTGCCAGCAGTGATGACGGGAGGGAAGAGACCCAGTACTTC
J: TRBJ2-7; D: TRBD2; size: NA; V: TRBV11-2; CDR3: CASSLDGIAGAYEQYF; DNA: TGTGCCAGCAGCTTAGATGGAATAGCGGGGGCCTACGAGCAGTACTTC
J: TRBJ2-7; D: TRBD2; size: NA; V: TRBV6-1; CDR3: CASSESPPGGGSYEQYF; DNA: TGTGCCAGCAGTGAATCCCCCCCGGGCGGGGGATCCTACGAGCAGTACTTC
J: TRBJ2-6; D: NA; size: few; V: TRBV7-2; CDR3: CASSSRLAGANVLTF; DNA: TGTGCCAGCAGCTCGCGGCTCGCTGGGGCCAACGTCCTGACTTTC
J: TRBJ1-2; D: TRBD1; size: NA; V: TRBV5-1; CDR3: CASAGGTNYGYTF; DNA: TGCGCCAGCGCAGGGGGAACAAACTATGGCTACACCTTC
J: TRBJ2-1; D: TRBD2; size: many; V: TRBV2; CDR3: CASSEDSGGFF; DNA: TGTGCCAGCAGTGAGGATAGCGGGGGGTTCTTC
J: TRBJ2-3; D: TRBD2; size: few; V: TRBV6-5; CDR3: CASRHDLAGDAYF; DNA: TGTGCCAGCAGACACGACCTAGCGGGAGACGCGTATTTT
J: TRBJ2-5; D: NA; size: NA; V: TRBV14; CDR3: CASSPSRRQETQYF; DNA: TGTGCCAGCAGCCCATCTAGGAGACAAGAGACCCAGTACTTC
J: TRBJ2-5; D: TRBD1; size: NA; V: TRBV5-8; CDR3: CASKIQGTGETQYF; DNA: TGTGCCAGCAAGATCCAGGGGACAGGAGAGACCCAGTACTTC
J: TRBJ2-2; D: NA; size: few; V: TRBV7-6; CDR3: CASSLVHEGANTGELFF; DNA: TGTGCCAGCAGCTTAGTCCATGAGGGGGCGAACACCGGGGAGCTGTTTTTT
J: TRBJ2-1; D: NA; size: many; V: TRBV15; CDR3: CATSRDRTTNYNEQFF; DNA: TGTGCCACCAGCAGAGATCGGACTACCAACTACAATGAGCAGTTCTTC
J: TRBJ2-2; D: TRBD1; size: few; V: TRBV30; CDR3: CAWARDRGPGTGELFF; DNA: TGTGCCTGGGCCCGGGACAGGGGGCCGGGCACCGGGGAGCTGTTTTTT